This is a list of T cell receptor beta chains from one sample in a study of T cells in Graves' hyperthyroidism and ophthalmopathy. TCRdb fed the multiplex PCR reads into MiXCR, producing one record per CDR3 protein. The sample carries almost 500,000 distinct CDR3 sequences, 20% to 25% recorded once. The specimen was blood. All receptors derive from a woman in her 70s with Graves' ophthalmopathy. The CDR3 runs from the conserved cysteine through the conserved F or W. The order of the fields is V gene, CDR3 length, D gene, J gene, clone size, CDR3 DNA, CDR3 protein. A D gene is named only where the DNA matches it firmly. Rows may omit the clone size; those that give it use once, few, many or a size class.

>TRBV12-3/TRBV12-4|14|TRBD2|TRBJ2-7|.
TGTGCCAGCAGTTTCGGAATAGCGGGAGGCGAGCAGTACTTC
CASSFGIAGGEQYF
>TRBV28|13|.|TRBJ1-5|once
TGTGCCAGCAGACAGGGTCGAAATCAGCCCCAGCATTTT
CASRQGRNQPQHF
>TRBV20-1|14|.|TRBJ1-1|.
TGCAGTATTCCGGTACAGGGAAAGAACACTGAAGCTTTCTTT
CSIPVQGKNTEAFF
>TRBV12-3/TRBV12-4|15|TRBD1|TRBJ2-1|many
TGTGCCAGCAGCACGGACAGGGGGGCCTACAATGAGCAGTTCTTC
CASSTDRGAYNEQFF
>TRBV25-1|14|.|TRBJ1-1|.
TGTGCCAGCAGTTTTAGAGCAACAAACACTGAAGCTTTCTTT
CASSFRATNTEAFF
>TRBV5-1|15|TRBD1|TRBJ2-3|few
TGCGCCAGCAGCACAGGGGCCTCCGTCACAGATACGCAGTATTTT
CASSTGASVTDTQYF
>TRBV6-2/TRBV6-3|11|.|TRBJ2-3|.
TGTGCCAGCGCCCGGGGAGGTACGCAGTATTTT
CASARGGTQYF
>TRBV2|14|.|TRBJ2-3|once
TGTGCCAGCAGCGGCGCGCCCCAGGGCCCTACGCAGTATTTT
CASSGAPQGPTQYF
>TRBV7-9|13|.|TRBJ1-1|.
TGTGCCAGCAGCTTAGTAGCCGACTTTGAAGCTTTCTTT
CASSLVADFEAFF
>TRBV28|15|.|TRBJ2-7|many
TGTGCCAGCAGTCCTATGGCGGGGAAACCCTACGAGCAGTACTTC
CASSPMAGKPYEQYF
>TRBV11-2|15|TRBD2|TRBJ2-1|many
TGTGCCAGCAGCTTAGGGGCTAGCGGGTACAATGAGCAGTTCTTC
CASSLGASGYNEQFF
>TRBV9|16|.|TRBJ2-1|.
TGTGCCAGCAGCCTCCCCGGACCGGGATCCCTCAATGAGCAGTTCTTC
CASSLPGPGSLNEQFF
>TRBV27|17|.|TRBJ1-5|.
TGTGCCAGCAGTCCAACAGCAGGGATAGGAGTCGGTCAGCCCCAGCATTTT
CASSPTAGIGVGQPQHF
>TRBV27|16|TRBD2|TRBJ2-7|few
TGTGCCAGCAGTTTACTTTTTAGCGGGAGGGCGGAGGAGCAGTACTTC
CASSLLFSGRAEEQYF
>TRBV15|16|.|TRBJ2-3|many
TGTGCCACCAGCCGGGGTAGCACCACTCGCGCAGATACGCAGTATTTT
CATSRGSTTRADTQYF
>TRBV20-1|11|.|TRBJ1-3|.
TGCAGTGCTCGTATTGGGAACACCATATATTTT
CSARIGNTIYF
>TRBV10-3|13|TRBD2|TRBJ2-7|.
TGTGCCATCGGAGGTGGCGGGAGTGACGAGCAGTACTTC
CAIGGGGSDEQYF
>TRBV28|16|TRBD1|TRBJ2-5|.
TGTGCCAGCAGTTTCCCACAACAGGGGGCGGGGGAGACCCAGTACTTC
CASSFPQQGAGETQYF
>TRBV6-1|13|TRBD2|TRBJ2-3|many
TGTGCCACCGATCTCCGGGACTACAATACGCAGTATTTT
CATDLRDYNTQYF
>TRBV6-1|16|TRBD2|TRBJ2-7|few
TGTGCCAGCAGTAACCCGGGACTAGCGGGATCCTACGAGCAGTACTTC
CASSNPGLAGSYEQYF
>TRBV6-2/TRBV6-3|15|.|TRBJ1-5|.
TGTGCCAGCGGCGACGGGACCCTAAGCAATCAGCCCCAGCATTTT
CASGDGTLSNQPQHF
>TRBV12-3/TRBV12-4|16|TRBD2|TRBJ2-1|.
TGTGCCAGCAGCCAAGATTTGGGACTACCCTACAATGAGCAGTTCTTC
CASSQDLGLPYNEQFF
>TRBV6-2/TRBV6-3|15|.|TRBJ2-7|.
TGTGCCACTACCCCCTCTGGTGGGGCGCGCCACGAGCAGTACTTC
CATTPSGGARHEQYF
>TRBV7-2|18|TRBD2|TRBJ2-7|.
TGTGCCAGCAGTCTAGCAGCCGGGACTAGCGGGAGGTACCACGAGCAGTACTTC
CASSLAAGTSGRYHEQYF
>TRBV7-2|16|TRBD2|TRBJ2-7|few
TGTGCCAGCAGCTTATTAGCGGGAGGGAACTCCTACGAGCAGTACTTC
CASSLLAGGNSYEQYF
>TRBV24-1|13|TRBD1|TRBJ1-1|.
TGTGCCACCAGTGACCCGACAGGGTGGAAAGCTTTCTTT
CATSDPTGWKAFF
>TRBV10-3|12|.|TRBJ1-4|few
TGTGCCATCAGTGGGGGGATTGGAAAACTGTTTTTT
CAISGGIGKLFF
>TRBV12-3/TRBV12-4|14|.|TRBJ1-2|few
TGTGCCAGCAGTTTATATGATAACTCCTATGGCTACACCTTC
CASSLYDNSYGYTF
>TRBV20-1|11|.|TRBJ1-2|few
TGCAGTGCCTCGGACGGTTATGGCTACACCTTC
CSASDGYGYTF
>TRBV20-1|13|.|TRBJ1-1|many
TGCAGTGCGCGAACAGGCTTTAACACTGAAGCTTTCTTT
CSARTGFNTEAFF
>TRBV28|15|.|TRBJ2-1|few
TGTGCCAGCAGGTCAGGGGTAGGGTCCTACAATGAGCAGTTCTTC
CASRSGVGSYNEQFF